This T cell receptor (beta chain) was recovered during a study of blood T cell repertoires in COVID-19. As for the study in general: COVID-19 samples, acute and convalescent, were from the United States, Italy and Spain. Sources were T cells, B-cell-depleted T cells, or PBMCs; the material itself was cDNA or gDNA.

V lost 1 base, J lost 8 bases, and 11 bases lay in between. The CDR3 length is 14 residues. Germline CDR1 reads MGHRA; CDR2 reads YSYEKL. Per the authors' pipeline: By means of reference gene primer amplification, nucleated cell counts were estimated. The method was immunoSEQ multiplex PCR; TCRdb's version includes in-frame clones alone and lacks a portion of them. V and J calls and clone size are as listed in that table; D and trimming were resolved from the DNA. The table includes 260,000 or so clones, nearly 85% detected once. V is TRBV4-1 and J is TRBJ1-4, with D possibly matching TRBD1 (5 bases). The sequenced sample consisted of peripheral blood. This clonotype was obtained from a human donor in a cohort sampled during active COVID-19. The CDR3, as DNA: TGCGCCAGCAGCCAAGGCCTTACAGGAGAAAAACTGTTTTTT. This gives the protein CASSQGLTGEKLFF.